This T cell receptor (beta chain) was identified during a study of PD-L1 blockade in urothelial cancer. Details on this clone: The antigen is not known.

Regarding the study as a whole: Clones that were tumor-associated expanded more in the blood of durable-benefit patients at 3 weeks.

The data were produced by immunoSEQ multiplex PCR, yet TCRdb's version contains in-frame clones alone and is incomplete. Of 53,000 or so clones in the sample, around 85% were seen once. Trimming stripped 7 bases from V and 7 bases from J, with 17 bases between. Germline values: CDR1 MNHEY, CDR2 SMNVEV (reference sequence). The CDR3 has 14 amino acids. The clonotype comes from a man aged 60 to 69 with urothelial cancer. The rearrangement joins TRBV27 to TRBJ2-1; weak D call: TRBD2 (6 bases). The source material was PBMCs, sampled around atezolizumab (anti-PD-L1) treatment. The CDR3 region has the DNA TGTGCCAGCACGTTGGCGGGAACTGTTAATGAGCAGTTCTTC. This translates into CASTLAGTVNEQFF.